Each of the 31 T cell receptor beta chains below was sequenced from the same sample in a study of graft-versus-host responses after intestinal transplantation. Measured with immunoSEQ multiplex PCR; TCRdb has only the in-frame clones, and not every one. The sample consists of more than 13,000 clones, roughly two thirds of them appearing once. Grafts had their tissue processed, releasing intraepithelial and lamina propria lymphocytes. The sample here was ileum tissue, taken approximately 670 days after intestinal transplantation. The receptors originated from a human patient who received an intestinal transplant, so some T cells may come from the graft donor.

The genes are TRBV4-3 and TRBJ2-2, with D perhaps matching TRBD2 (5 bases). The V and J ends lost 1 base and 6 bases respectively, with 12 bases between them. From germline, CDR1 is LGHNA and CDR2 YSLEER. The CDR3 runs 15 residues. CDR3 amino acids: CASSQVGLAAGELFF. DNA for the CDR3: TGCGCCAGCAGCCAAGTAGGCCTAGCAGCCGGGGAGCTGTTTTTT.

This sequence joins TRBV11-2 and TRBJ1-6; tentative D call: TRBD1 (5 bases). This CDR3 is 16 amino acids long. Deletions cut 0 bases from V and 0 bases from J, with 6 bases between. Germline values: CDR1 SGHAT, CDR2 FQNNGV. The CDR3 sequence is CASSLEGGSYNSPLHF. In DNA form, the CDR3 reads TGTGCCAGCAGCTTAGAGGGGGGCTCCTATAATTCACCCCTCCACTTT.

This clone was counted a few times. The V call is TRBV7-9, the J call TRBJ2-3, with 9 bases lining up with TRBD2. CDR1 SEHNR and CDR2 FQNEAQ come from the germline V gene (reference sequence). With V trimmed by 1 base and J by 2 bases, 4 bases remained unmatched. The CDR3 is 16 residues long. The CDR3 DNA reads TGTGCCAGCAGCTTAGGGGTAGCGGGGGACACAGATACGCAGTATTTT. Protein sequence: CASSLGVAGDTDTQYF.

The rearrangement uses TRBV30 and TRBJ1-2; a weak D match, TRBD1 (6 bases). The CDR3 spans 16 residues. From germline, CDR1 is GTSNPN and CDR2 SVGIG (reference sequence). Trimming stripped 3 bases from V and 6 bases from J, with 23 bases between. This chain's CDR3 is CAWRAMYRRGGHGYTF. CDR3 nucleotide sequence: TGTGCCTGGAGGGCCATGTACCGTCGGGGGGGCCATGGCTACACCTTC.

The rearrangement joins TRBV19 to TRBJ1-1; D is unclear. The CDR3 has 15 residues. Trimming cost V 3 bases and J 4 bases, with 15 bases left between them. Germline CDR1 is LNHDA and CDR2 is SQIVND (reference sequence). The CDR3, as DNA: TGTGCCAGTAGTATGGTCCGGGGAGGGTCCACTGAAGCTTTCTTT. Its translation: CASSMVRGGSTEAFF.

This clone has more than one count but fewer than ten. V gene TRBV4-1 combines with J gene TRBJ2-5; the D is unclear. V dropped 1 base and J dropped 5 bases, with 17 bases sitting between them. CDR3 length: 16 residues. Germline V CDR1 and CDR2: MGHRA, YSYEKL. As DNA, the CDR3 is TGCGCCAGCAGCCAAGTCGCCGGAGTAGGAGTGGAGACCCAGTACTTC. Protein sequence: CASSQVAGVGVETQYF.

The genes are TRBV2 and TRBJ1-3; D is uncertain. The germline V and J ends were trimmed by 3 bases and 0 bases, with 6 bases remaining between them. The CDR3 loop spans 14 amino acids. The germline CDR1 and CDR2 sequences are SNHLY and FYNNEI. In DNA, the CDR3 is TGTGCCAGCAGTGACGCGGGCTCTGGAAACACCATATATTTT. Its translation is CASSDAGSGNTIYF. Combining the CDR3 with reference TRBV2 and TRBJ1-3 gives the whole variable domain EPEVTQTPSHQVTQMGQEVILRCVPISNHLYFYWYRQILGQKVEFLVSFYNNEISEKSEIFDDQFSVERPDGSNFTLKIRSTKLEDSAMYFCASSDAGSGNTIYFGEGSWLTVV.

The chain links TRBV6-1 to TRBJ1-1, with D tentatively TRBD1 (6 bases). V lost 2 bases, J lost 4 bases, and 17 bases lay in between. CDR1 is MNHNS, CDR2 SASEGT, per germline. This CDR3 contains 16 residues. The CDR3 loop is CASSEIAISQGTEAFF. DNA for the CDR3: TGTGCCAGCAGTGAAATTGCGATTTCACAGGGCACTGAAGCTTTCTTT.

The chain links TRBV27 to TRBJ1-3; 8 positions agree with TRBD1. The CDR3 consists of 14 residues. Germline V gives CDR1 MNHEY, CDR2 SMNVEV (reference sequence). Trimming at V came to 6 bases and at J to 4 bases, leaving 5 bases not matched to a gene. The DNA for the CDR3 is TGTGCCAGCAGGAGCAGGGGGCTAGGAAACACCATATATTTT. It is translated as CASRSRGLGNTIYF.

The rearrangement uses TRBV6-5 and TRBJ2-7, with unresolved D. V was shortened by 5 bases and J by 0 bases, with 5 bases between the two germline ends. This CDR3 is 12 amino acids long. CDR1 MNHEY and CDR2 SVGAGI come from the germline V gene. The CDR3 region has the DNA TGTGCCAGCAGTGTTAGCTCCTACGAGCAGTACTTC. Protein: CASSVSSYEQYF.

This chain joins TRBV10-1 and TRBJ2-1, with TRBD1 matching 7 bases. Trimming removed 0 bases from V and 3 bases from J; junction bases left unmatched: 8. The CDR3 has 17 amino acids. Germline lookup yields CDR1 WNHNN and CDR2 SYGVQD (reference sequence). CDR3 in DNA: TGCGCCAGCAGTGAGTCGATAAGGGACAGATACTACAATGAGCAGTTCTTC. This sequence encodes CASSESIRDRYYNEQFF.

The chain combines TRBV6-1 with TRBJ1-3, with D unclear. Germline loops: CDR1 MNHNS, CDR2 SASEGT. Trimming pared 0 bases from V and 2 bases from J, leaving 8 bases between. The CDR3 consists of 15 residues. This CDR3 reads CASSEAPQPGNTIYF. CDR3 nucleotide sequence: TGTGCCAGCAGTGAAGCGCCACAGCCTGGAAACACCATATATTTT.

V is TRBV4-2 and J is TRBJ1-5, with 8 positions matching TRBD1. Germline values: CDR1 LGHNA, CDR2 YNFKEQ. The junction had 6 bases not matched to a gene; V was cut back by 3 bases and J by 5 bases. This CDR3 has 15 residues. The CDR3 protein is CASSQIGTGDQPQHF. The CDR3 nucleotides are TGTGCCAGCAGCCAGATTGGGACAGGTGATCAGCCCCAGCATTTT.

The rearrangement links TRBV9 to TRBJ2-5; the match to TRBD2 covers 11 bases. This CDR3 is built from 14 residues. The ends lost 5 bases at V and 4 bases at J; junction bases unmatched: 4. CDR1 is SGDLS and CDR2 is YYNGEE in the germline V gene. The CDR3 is CASSYGTSGETQYF. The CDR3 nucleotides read TGTGCCAGCAGTTACGGGACTAGCGGAGAGACCCAGTACTTC.

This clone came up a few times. The CDR3 sequence is CATSREAGSYGYTF. In DNA form, the CDR3 reads TGTGCCACCAGCAGAGAGGCAGGTTCCTATGGCTACACCTTC. V is TRBV15 and J is TRBJ1-2; no reliable D call. The V end was cut by 0 bases, the J end by 4 bases, with 9 bases between. The length of the CDR3 is 14 residues. The germline CDR1 and CDR2 sequences are LNHNV and YYDKDF (reference sequence).

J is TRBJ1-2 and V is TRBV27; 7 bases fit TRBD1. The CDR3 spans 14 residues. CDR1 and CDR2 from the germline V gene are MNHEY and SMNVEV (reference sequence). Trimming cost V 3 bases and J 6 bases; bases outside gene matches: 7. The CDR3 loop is CASSFTGVWNGYTF. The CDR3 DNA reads TGTGCCAGCAGTTTTACAGGGGTTTGGAATGGCTACACCTTC.

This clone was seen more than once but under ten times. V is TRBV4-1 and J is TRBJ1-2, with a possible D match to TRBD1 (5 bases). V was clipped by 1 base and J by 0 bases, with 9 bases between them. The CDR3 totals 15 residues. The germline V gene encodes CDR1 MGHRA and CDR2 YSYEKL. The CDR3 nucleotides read TGCGCCAGCAGCCAAGTCTCAGGGCCTAACTATGGCTACACCTTC. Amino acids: CASSQVSGPNYGYTF.

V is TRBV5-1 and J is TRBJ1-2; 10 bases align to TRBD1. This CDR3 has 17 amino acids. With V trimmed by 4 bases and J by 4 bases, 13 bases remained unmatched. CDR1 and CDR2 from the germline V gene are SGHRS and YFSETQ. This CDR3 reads CASSSKFRDRGGYGYTF. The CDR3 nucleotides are TGCGCCAGCAGCAGCAAATTCCGGGACAGGGGAGGCTATGGCTACACCTTC.

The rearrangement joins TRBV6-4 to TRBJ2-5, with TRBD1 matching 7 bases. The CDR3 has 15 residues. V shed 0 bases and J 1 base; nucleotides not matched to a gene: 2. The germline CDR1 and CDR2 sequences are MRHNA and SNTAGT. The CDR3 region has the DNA TGTGCCAGCAGTGACTCCCCAGGGGGCCAAGAGACCCAGTACTTC. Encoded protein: CASSDSPGGQETQYF.

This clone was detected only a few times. The CDR3 bases are TGTGCCAGCTCACCTCTTAGCGCTTCCTACGAGCAGTACTTC. It specifies CASSPLSASYEQYF. The rearrangement links TRBV18 to TRBJ2-7, with a weak D call TRBD2 (5 bases). The CDR3 runs 14 residues. CDR1 and CDR2 from the germline V gene are KGHSH and LQKENI. Trimming left V 3 bases short and J 1 base short, with 10 bases between. The variable domain in full, with the rest retrieved from reference TRBV18 and TRBJ2-7, is NAGVMQNPRHLVRRRGQEARLRCSPMKGHSHVYWYRQLPEEGLKFMVYLQKENIIDESGMPKERFSAEFPKEGPSILRIQQVVRGDSAAYFCASSPLSASYEQYFGPGTRLTVT.

The CDR3 spells CASSSPGQGAYEQYF. Here the CDR3 DNA reads TGTGCCAGCAGTTCTCCGGGACAGGGGGCCTACGAGCAGTACTTC. This sequence joins TRBV2 and TRBJ2-7; 11 bases match TRBD1. Germline V gives CDR1 SNHLY, CDR2 FYNNEI. CDR3 length: 15 amino acids. J lost 2 bases, V lost 5 bases, and 5 bases had no gene match.

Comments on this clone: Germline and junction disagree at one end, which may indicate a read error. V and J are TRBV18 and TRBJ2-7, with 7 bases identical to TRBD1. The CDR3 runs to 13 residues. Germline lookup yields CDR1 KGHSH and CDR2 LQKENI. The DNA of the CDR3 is TGTGCCAGCTCACCAAACCCCGACAGGGAAGGGTCCTTC. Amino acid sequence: CASSPNPDREGSF.

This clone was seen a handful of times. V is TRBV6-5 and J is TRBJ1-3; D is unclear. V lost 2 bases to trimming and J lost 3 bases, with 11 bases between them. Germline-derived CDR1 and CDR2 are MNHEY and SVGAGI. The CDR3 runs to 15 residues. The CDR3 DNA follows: TGTGCCAGCAGTTACCCCGCAGGCTTTGGAAACACCATATATTTT. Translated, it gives CASSYPAGFGNTIYF.

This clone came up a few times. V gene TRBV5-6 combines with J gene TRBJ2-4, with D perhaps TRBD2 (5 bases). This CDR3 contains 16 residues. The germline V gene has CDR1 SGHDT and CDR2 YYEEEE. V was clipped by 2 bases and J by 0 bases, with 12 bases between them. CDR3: CASSFGGPLAKNIQYF. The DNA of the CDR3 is TGTGCCAGCAGCTTTGGAGGACCCCTAGCCAAAAACATTCAGTACTTC.

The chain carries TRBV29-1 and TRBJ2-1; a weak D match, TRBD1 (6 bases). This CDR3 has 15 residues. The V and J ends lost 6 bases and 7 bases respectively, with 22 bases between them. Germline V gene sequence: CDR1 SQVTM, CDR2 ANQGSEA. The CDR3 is CSVGNYRVLGNEQFF. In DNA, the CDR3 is TGCAGCGTGGGGAATTACAGGGTTCTAGGGAATGAGCAGTTCTTC.

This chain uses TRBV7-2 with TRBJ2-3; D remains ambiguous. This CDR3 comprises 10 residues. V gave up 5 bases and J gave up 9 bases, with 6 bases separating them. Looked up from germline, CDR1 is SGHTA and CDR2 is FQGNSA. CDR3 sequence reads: CASSRETQYF. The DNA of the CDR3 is TGTGCCAGCAGCCGCGAGACGCAGTATTTT.

The CDR3 DNA reads TGTGCCAGCAGTGAAGTCAGGGGCGCGGGTCTTACGCAGTATTTT. Translated, it gives CASSEVRGAGLTQYF. This chain links TRBV6-1 with TRBJ2-3; tentatively, D is TRBD1 (6 bases). The CDR3 contains 15 residues. Trimming shortened V by 1 base and J by 8 bases, and 16 bases separated the two germline ends. The V gene's germline CDR1 is MNHNS and CDR2 SASEGT.

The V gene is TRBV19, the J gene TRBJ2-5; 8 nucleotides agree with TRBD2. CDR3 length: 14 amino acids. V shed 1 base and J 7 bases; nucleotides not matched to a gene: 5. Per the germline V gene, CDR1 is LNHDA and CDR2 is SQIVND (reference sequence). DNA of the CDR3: TGTGCCAGTAGTATAGTCAGCGGGGGACGGACCCAGTACTTC. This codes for CASSIVSGGRTQYF.

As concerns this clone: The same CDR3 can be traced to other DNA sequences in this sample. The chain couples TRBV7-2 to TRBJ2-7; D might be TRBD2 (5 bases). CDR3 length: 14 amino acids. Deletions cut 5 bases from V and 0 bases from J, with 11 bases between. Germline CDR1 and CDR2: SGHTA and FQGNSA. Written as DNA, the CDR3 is TGTGCCAGCAGCCCGACGGGGAGCTCCTACGAGCAGTACTTC. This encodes CASSPTGSSYEQYF.

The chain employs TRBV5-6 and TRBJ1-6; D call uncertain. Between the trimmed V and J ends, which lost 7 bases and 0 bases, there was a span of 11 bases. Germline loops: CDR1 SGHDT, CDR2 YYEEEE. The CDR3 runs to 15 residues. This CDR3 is CASFAISSYNSPLHF. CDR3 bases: TGTGCCAGCTTCGCCATTAGCTCCTATAATTCACCCCTCCACTTT.

As DNA, the CDR3 is TGTGCCAGCAGCCTAGGAGGAGGGCCCAACGAGCAGTACTTC. It is translated as CASSLGGGPNEQYF. This rearrangement joins TRBV9 to TRBJ2-5; maybe TRBD2 (6 bases). The J call is in doubt because the DNA end fits TRBJ2-7 better. Germline V gene lookup returns CDR1 SGDLS and CDR2 YYNGEE. CDR3 length: 14 amino acids.